This TCR beta chain originates from a study of T cell repertoires in cytomegalovirus infection. Study-wide context: HLA-B-restricted CMV epitopes that are well studied were used alongside recently identified HLA-C-restricted ones. Public TCR beta signatures were indicative of both CMV infection and a matching HLA type.

About this clonotype: Its antigen is not identified.

TCRdb reanalysed the reads using MiXCR and keeps one entry per CDR3 protein. The table lists about 890,000 distinct CDR3 sequences, more than 25% of them singletons. The V end was cut by 2 bases, the J end by 5 bases, with 8 bases between. The CDR3 consists of 13 residues. CDR1 KGHDR and CDR2 SFDVKD come from the germline V gene. Material: cultured CD8+ T cells from PBMCs, obtained from culture after CMV antigen stimulation. V gene TRBV24-1 combines with J gene TRBJ1-1; no firm D call. This TCR was sampled from a human donor in good health (CMV status not recorded). Some clones in this sample may be carry-over from other donors' samples. The CDR3 loop is CATSDSPATEAFF. The CDR3 nucleotides read TGTGCCACCAGTGATTCCCCAGCTACTGAAGCTTTCTTT.